A single sample gave rise to the 32 T cell receptor beta chains below, sequenced in a study of blood T cell repertoires in COVID-19. Clones were read by immunoSEQ multiplex PCR, and TCRdb kept only the in-frame ones, dropping some. This sample has hundreds of thousands of clones; approximately 78% occur once, and the top ten carry around 12%. The sequenced sample was peripheral blood. These receptors were collected from a woman aged 55-69 years with active or convalescent COVID-19.

CDR3 sequence: CASIATGDPFEAFF. The CDR3 DNA is TGTGCCAGTATCGCCACAGGGGACCCCTTTGAAGCTTTCTTT. The chain joins TRBV19 to TRBJ1-1; 7 bases match TRBD1. The CDR3 is made up of 14 amino acids. Germline values: CDR1 LNHDA, CDR2 SQIVND (reference sequence). Trimming removed 7 bases from V and 7 bases from J; junction bases left unmatched: 12. The whole variable domain, filled in from reference TRBV19 and TRBJ1-1, reads DGGITQSPKYLFRKEGQNVTLSCEQNLNHDAMYWYRQDPGQGLRLIYYSQIVNDFQKGDIAEGYSVSREKKESFPLTVTSAQKNPTAFYLCASIATGDPFEAFFGQGTRLTVV.

This clone was counted many times. A junction boundary mismatches the germline segment, possibly from a read error. CDR3 in DNA: TGTGCCAGCTCCCCACCGGGGGGTCAAAATTCACCCCTCCACTTT. Its protein product is CASSPPGGQNSPLHF. The chain employs TRBV18 and TRBJ1-6; D possibly corresponds to TRBD1 (5 bases). The CDR3 contains 15 residues. Per the germline V gene, CDR1 is KGHSH and CDR2 is LQKENI.

This chain links TRBV6-5 with TRBJ1-6; tentatively, D is TRBD1 (5 bases). Germline values: CDR1 MNHEY, CDR2 SVGAGI. The CDR3 covers 15 residues. V lost 5 bases, J lost 7 bases, and 15 bases lay in between. The CDR3 sequence is CASSPGGGWNSPLHF. The DNA for the CDR3 is TGTGCCAGCAGTCCCGGCGGGGGTTGGAATTCACCCCTCCACTTT.

The chain employs TRBV6-5 and TRBJ2-5; no clear D. Germline V lookup: CDR1 MNHEY, CDR2 SVGAGI. V was cut by 8 bases and J by 0 bases, with 10 bases left in between. The CDR3 runs to 13 residues. Here the CDR3 DNA reads TGTGCCAGCCGAACTCGGGACCAAGAGACCCAGTACTTC. Translation: CASRTRDQETQYF.

The rearrangement links TRBV13 to TRBJ2-1, with TRBD2 identical over 10 bases. Trimming took 5 bases from V and 2 from J; bases not matched to a gene: 3. Germline assignment: CDR1 PRHDT and CDR2 FYEKMQ (reference sequence). The CDR3 extends over 15 amino acids. CDR3 coding DNA: TGTGCCAGCAGCCTCAGCGGGGGGGCCTACAATGAGCAGTTCTTC. It yields the protein CASSLSGGAYNEQFF.

The chain joins TRBV19 to TRBJ1-5; 8 bases map to TRBD1. The V segment lost 7 bases and the J segment 4 bases; nucleotides outside the gene matches: 6. The CDR3 spans 14 residues. Germline CDR1 is LNHDA and CDR2 is SQIVND (reference sequence). CDR3 DNA sequence: TGTGCCAGTATCGACAGGGGTTGGAATCAGCCCCAGCATTTT. This sequence encodes CASIDRGWNQPQHF.

The rearrangement links TRBV10-3 to TRBJ1-6; D is possibly TRBD1 (5 bases). With 6 bases removed from V and 8 bases from J, the gap between germline ends came to 8 bases. Germline CDR1 and CDR2: ENHRY and SYGVKD. The CDR3 has 12 residues. CDR3 in amino acids: CAISREDSPLHF. The CDR3 DNA reads TGTGCCATCAGCAGGGAAGATTCACCCCTCCACTTT.

The chain carries TRBV3-1 (or the pseudogene TRBV3-2) and TRBJ2-7; D uncertain. CDR1 is LGHDT and CDR2 is YNNKEL in the germline V gene (reference sequence). The CDR3 consists of 13 residues. Trimming pared 0 bases from V and 4 bases from J, leaving 7 bases between. In DNA form, the CDR3 reads TGTGCCAGCAGCCAAGATCCGAGTTACGAGCAGTACTTC. This codes for CASSQDPSYEQYF.

The J gene is TRBJ1-1, the V gene TRBV6-2 or TRBV6-3; TRBD1 is a possible D gene (5 bases). V was shortened by 3 bases and J by 6 bases, with 14 bases between the two germline ends. The CDR3 extends over 14 amino acids. The germline gives CDR1 MNHEY, CDR2 SVGEGT. The CDR3 region has the DNA TGTGCCAGCAGTTATATGCCGGGGGGGGCTGAAGCTTTCTTT. Translating gives CASSYMPGGAEAFF.

The chain carries TRBV6-6 and TRBJ2-2, with D tentatively TRBD2 (6 bases). V was pared by 11 bases and J by 0 bases, with 16 bases between. This CDR3 is built from 15 residues. Germline V gene sequence: CDR1 MNHNY, CDR2 SVGAGI (reference sequence). In DNA form, the CDR3 reads TGTGCCGCCAAGGAGGGAAGTTCGAACACCGGGGAGCTGTTTTTT. It specifies CAAKEGSSNTGELFF.

This chain joins TRBV30 and TRBJ1-5, with a possible D match to TRBD1 (5 bases). Germline loops: CDR1 GTSNPN, CDR2 SVGIG (reference sequence). CDR3 length: 16 amino acids. Trimming took 4 bases from V and 0 from J, leaving 16 bases between them. This chain's CDR3 is CAWMPAGGYSNQPQHF. The CDR3 nucleotides are TGTGCCTGGATGCCTGCTGGGGGGTATAGCAATCAGCCCCAGCATTTT.

This clone showed up just once. The rearrangement joins TRBV21-1 to TRBJ2-7; the table's TRBD2 call for D was not verified on the DNA. TRBV21-1 corresponds to a pseudogene. CDR3 length: 14 amino acids. Here the CDR3 reads CASSKGRAGKGPYF. CDR3 nucleotides: TGTGCCAGCAGCAAAGGGAGGGCAGGGAAGGGACCGTACTTC.

CDR3 in DNA: TGTGCCAGCAGTGTAGAACAGGGGGTGAACACTGAAGCTTTCTTT. Residues: CASSVEQGVNTEAFF. V is TRBV2 and J is TRBJ1-1; 8 bases map to TRBD1. J lost 0 bases, V lost 4 bases, and 4 bases had no gene match. Germline loops: CDR1 SNHLY, CDR2 FYNNEI. This CDR3 has 15 amino acids.

This clone was detected only a few times. The chain uses TRBV6-5 and TRBJ2-7, with a weak D call TRBD2 (6 bases). This CDR3 has 12 residues. The V gene lost 6 bases and the J gene lost 9 bases, with 15 bases spanning the gap. Germline CDR1 and CDR2: MNHEY and SVGAGI. The CDR3 here is CASSVSPGVQYF. CDR3 sequence (DNA): TGTGCCAGCAGCGTTTCTCCGGGGGTGCAGTACTTC.

This clone was detected once. The chain links TRBV20-1 to TRBJ2-1; tentative D call: TRBD2 (6 bases). The V end was cut by 6 bases, the J end by 6 bases, with 9 bases between. The CDR3 extends over 11 amino acids. CDR1 is DFQATT, CDR2 SNEGSKA, per germline (reference sequence). The DNA of the CDR3 is TGCAGTGCCCGGGAGTCCAATGAGCAGTTCTTC. Its translation is CSARESNEQFF.

This chain joins TRBV7-7 and TRBJ2-3; TRBD1 is a possible D gene (6 bases). This CDR3 is 14 amino acids long. V was shortened by 5 bases and J by 6 bases, with 15 bases between the two germline ends. Germline assignment: CDR1 SSHAT and CDR2 FNYEAQ (reference sequence). The CDR3 DNA sequence: TGTGCCAGCAGCCAAACCCCAGGGGTGGATACGCAGTATTTT. This gives the protein CASSQTPGVDTQYF.

Only a few counts were recorded for this clone. The chain joins TRBV10-2 to TRBJ1-1, with a tentative D call TRBD1 (5 bases). Trimming took 4 bases from V and 0 from J, leaving 12 bases between them. Germline CDR1 reads WSHSY; CDR2 reads SAAADI. The CDR3 runs 15 residues. The CDR3 DNA reads as TGCGCCAGCAGTGGATCCAGGGAATTGAACACTGAAGCTTTCTTT. Its protein product is CASSGSRELNTEAFF.

This CDR3 reads CASSYSSGKNIQYF. CDR3 coding DNA: TGTGCCAGCAGTTACAGCTCAGGCAAAAACATTCAGTACTTC. The chain joins TRBV6-5 to TRBJ2-4; D gene unclear. V was clipped by 2 bases and J by 3 bases, with 8 bases between them. This CDR3 contains 14 residues. CDR1 and CDR2 from the germline V gene are MNHEY and SVGAGI.

This chain links TRBV5-4 with TRBJ1-1; TRBD1 aligns across 7 bases. The CDR3 has 14 amino acids. The germline V gene encodes CDR1 SGHNT and CDR2 YYREEE (reference sequence). Trimming at V came to 4 bases and at J to 2 bases, leaving 5 bases not matched to a gene. The CDR3 DNA sequence: TGTGCCAGCAGCCCAAGACAGGGCAACACTGAAGCTTTCTTT. It translates to CASSPRQGNTEAFF.

The chain joins TRBV6-5 to TRBJ1-6; D is possibly TRBD1 (6 bases). The germline gives CDR1 MNHEY, CDR2 SVGAGI. V was cut by 6 bases and J by 8 bases, with 8 bases left in between. CDR3 length equals 12 residues. The CDR3 sequence is CASRGTYSPLHF. As DNA, the CDR3 is TGTGCCAGCAGAGGGACATATTCACCCCTCCACTTT.

This chain links TRBV30 with TRBJ1-2; TRBD1 matches at 7 bases. Trimming at V came to 1 base and at J to 4 bases, leaving 6 bases not matched to a gene. CDR1 and CDR2 (germline): GTSNPN, SVGIG (reference sequence). The CDR3 covers 14 residues. The CDR3 protein is CAWSEGARGYGYTF. The CDR3 DNA is TGTGCCTGGAGTGAGGGGGCGCGGGGCTATGGCTACACCTTC.

The V gene is TRBV7-2, the J gene TRBJ2-1, with no clear D. Germline V CDR1 and CDR2: SGHTA, FQGNSA. Trimming removed 8 bases at V and 15 bases at J, with 17 bases between. The CDR3 extends over 11 amino acids. As DNA, the CDR3 is TGTGCCAGCTCCGGCGGCCGGATAGCGTTCTTC. Translated, it gives CASSGGRIAFF.

The genes are TRBV24-1 and TRBJ1-5; no clear D gene. The CDR3 loop spans 14 amino acids. V shed 3 bases and J shed 3 bases, with 8 bases lying between them. Germline V CDR1 and CDR2: KGHDR, SFDVKD. CDR3 sequence reads: CATSDEQHNQPQHF. The CDR3 DNA sequence: TGTGCCACCAGTGATGAACAGCACAATCAGCCCCAGCATTTT.

This chain links TRBV7-6 with TRBJ2-5; TRBD2 agrees at 12 bases. Per the germline V gene, CDR1 is SGHVS and CDR2 is FNYEAQ. The CDR3 runs 18 residues. With 0 bases clipped from V and 4 bases from J, the junction kept 9 bases outside the gene matches. Written as DNA, the CDR3 is TGTGCCAGCAGCTTAGCGGCCCCTAGCGGGGGGGCAGGAGAGACCCAGTACTTC. Translating it yields CASSLAAPSGGAGETQYF.

Details on this clone: Other nucleotide sequences in the sample specify the same CDR3. V and J are TRBV2 and TRBJ1-1; 10 bases map to TRBD1. The length of the CDR3 is 13 residues. CDR1 is SNHLY, CDR2 FYNNEI, per germline. V was clipped by 6 bases and J by 3 bases; unmatched bases: 1. This CDR3 reads CASRGQGYTEAFF. In nucleotides, the CDR3 is TGTGCCAGCAGGGGACAGGGGTACACTGAAGCTTTCTTT.

V usage is TRBV5-6 and J usage is TRBJ2-7, with 10 bases fitting TRBD2. Trimming removed 6 bases from V and 12 bases from J; junction bases left unmatched: 12. The CDR3 sequence is 13 residues long. Germline CDR1 SGHDT, CDR2 YYEEEE. CDR3 region: CASNLQRGGRSYF. DNA of the CDR3: TGTGCCAGCAACCTCCAGCGGGGGGGCCGATCGTACTTC.

V and J are TRBV5-1 and TRBJ2-3; TRBD2 matches 8 bases. Trimming took 4 bases from V and 4 from J; bases not matched to a gene: 5. The CDR3 spans 14 residues. Germline V gene lookup returns CDR1 SGHRS and CDR2 YFSETQ. The CDR3 DNA follows: TGCGCCAGCAGCCGGGGGGGCTCCGCAGATACGCAGTATTTT. This sequence encodes CASSRGGSADTQYF.

The chain combines TRBV4-1 with TRBJ1-1; D ambiguous. Germline V gene sequence: CDR1 MGHRA, CDR2 YSYEKL. This CDR3 region has 13 residues. The V and J ends lost 2 bases and 5 bases respectively, with 9 bases between them. The CDR3 region is CASSQRGGTEAFF. The CDR3 DNA reads as TGCGCCAGCAGCCAACGGGGAGGGACTGAAGCTTTCTTT.

This sequence joins TRBV9 and TRBJ2-2; 9 bases map to TRBD1. In germline, CDR1 is SGDLS, CDR2 YYNGEE. V shed 3 bases and J 4 bases; nucleotides not matched to a gene: 7. The CDR3 sequence is 16 residues long. CDR3 loop: CASSDRGRDSTGELFF. The CDR3 region has the DNA TGTGCCAGCAGCGACAGGGGGCGCGACTCCACCGGGGAGCTGTTTTTT.

The rearrangement links TRBV7-3 to TRBJ2-7; possible D gene TRBD1, 5 bases. Trimming pared 5 bases from V and 0 bases from J, leaving 8 bases between. The CDR3 loop spans 13 amino acids. The germline gives CDR1 SGHTA, CDR2 FQGTGA. CDR3 sequence (DNA): TGTGCCAGCAGCCTAGACAGCTCCTACGAGCAGTACTTC. It codes for CASSLDSSYEQYF.

This clone was seen a handful of times. The chain recombines TRBV7-9 with TRBJ1-4; D is uncertain. Germline V gives CDR1 SEHNR, CDR2 FQNEAQ (reference sequence). V was pared by 2 bases and J by 5 bases, with 12 bases between. CDR3 length: 15 residues. As DNA, the CDR3 is TGTGCCAGCAGCTTATTTATGACGGGAAATGAAAAACTGTTTTTT. It specifies CASSLFMTGNEKLFF.

This rearrangement joins TRBV10-3 to TRBJ2-3, with 8 positions matching TRBD2. The germline V gene has CDR1 ENHRY and CDR2 SYGVKD. The CDR3 has 15 residues. Germline trimming cut 10 bases from V and 1 base from J; bases unmatched to any gene: 10. The CDR3 region has the DNA TGTGCCAGTGATCGGGGGGGCAGGGGCACAGATACGCAGTATTTT. Translation: CASDRGGRGTDTQYF.